Each of the 9 T cell receptor beta chains below was sequenced from the same sample in a study of cytomegalovirus exposure and HLA in healthy donors (dated by TCRdb to about 2017). Library generation was performed with the immunoSEQ multiplex PCR assay. For the multiplex PCR, a mixture combining 60 forward primers for TCR Vbeta segments and 13 reverse primers for TCR Jbeta segments was used. What TCRdb holds here is the immuneACCESS table cut down to in-frame rearrangements. Part of the clones is not present; checked against another copy, under half of the missing clones reflect an unresolved V gene, and the others are unexplained. The sample yields 120,000 or so clones; about 62% were counted once. Together, the top ten hold about 8% of the sample. Source material: PBMCs. These receptors were collected from a woman in her 40s in good health and CMV-seropositive.

The V call is TRBV5-4, the J call TRBJ2-7; a possible D gene is TRBD2 (6 bases). V gave up 0 bases and J gave up 2 bases, with 12 bases separating them. This CDR3 has 15 residues. Germline V gene data show CDR1 as SGHNT and CDR2 as YYREEE (reference sequence). In DNA form, the CDR3 reads TGTGCCAGCAGCTTGGCCGGGGGAGTTACCTACGAGCAGTACTTC. It codes for CASSLAGGVTYEQYF.

There are a few counts of this clone. V gene TRBV6-1 combines with J gene TRBJ1-5, with 11 bases identical to TRBD1. The V gene end was trimmed by 4 bases and the J gene end by 5 bases; junction bases not matched to a gene: 4. The CDR3 extends over 15 amino acids. Germline V gene sequence: CDR1 MNHNS, CDR2 SASEGT. This CDR3 reads CASSGGTGGHQPQHF. In DNA, the CDR3 is TGTGCCAGCAGTGGTGGGACAGGGGGACATCAGCCCCAGCATTTT.

In this sample, this clone turned up once. V is TRBV2 and J is TRBJ1-4; D remains ambiguous. V was pared by 4 bases and J by 8 bases, with 5 bases between. CDR1 is SNHLY and CDR2 is FYNNEI in the germline V gene. The CDR3 loop spans 11 amino acids. The CDR3 region is CASSVGEKLFF. CDR3 DNA sequence: TGTGCCAGCAGTGTCGGGGAAAAACTGTTTTTT.

V is TRBV5-1 and J is TRBJ2-1; weak D call: TRBD2 (5 bases). The V gene's germline CDR1 is SGHRS and CDR2 YFSETQ. The V end lost 4 bases, the J end lost 0 bases, and 8 bases lay between the germline ends. CDR3 length equals 14 residues. The CDR3 coding sequence is TGCGCCAGCAGCGACGGGAACTCCTACAATGAGCAGTTCTTC. Translating gives CASSDGNSYNEQFF.

The chain recombines TRBV6-5 with TRBJ1-2; D perhaps matches TRBD1 (6 bases). The germline V gene has CDR1 MNHEY and CDR2 SVGAGI. The CDR3 is 14 amino acids. The ends were cut back, 2 bases at V and 0 bases at J, with 7 bases in the middle. This chain's CDR3 is CASSYDRSNYGYTF. As DNA, the CDR3 is TGTGCCAGCAGTTACGACAGGTCTAACTATGGCTACACCTTC.

The rearrangement joins TRBV19 to TRBJ2-3; 10 nucleotides align to TRBD2. The V gene end was trimmed by 9 bases and the J gene end by 5 bases; junction bases not matched to a gene: 11. CDR1 and CDR2 (germline): LNHDA, SQIVND (reference sequence). This CDR3 spans 15 amino acids. The CDR3 DNA reads as TGTGCCAGCCAAAGGGGCAGCGGGAGGGGAGATACGCAGTATTTT. Its protein is CASQRGSGRGDTQYF.

This clone occurred a few times. The chain has TRBV5-1 and TRBJ2-2, with 9 bases lining up with TRBD1. There are 16 residues in the CDR3. Germline CDR1 and CDR2: SGHRS and YFSETQ. V trimming: 0 bases; J trimming: 4 bases; junction bases outside the gene matches: 4. The CDR3 DNA reads TGCGCCAGCAGCTTGGCGGGGACAGGGTCCACCGGGGAGCTGTTTTTT. Encoded protein: CASSLAGTGSTGELFF.

The genes are TRBV2 and TRBJ1-6; possible D gene TRBD1, 5 bases. Germline assignment: CDR1 SNHLY and CDR2 FYNNEI. This CDR3 is 15 amino acids long. V gave up 5 bases and J gave up 8 bases, with 16 bases separating them. CDR3 residues: CASSRGKTGHSPLHF. The CDR3 DNA is TGTGCCAGCAGTCGGGGGAAAACGGGTCATTCACCCCTCCACTTT.

The genes are TRBV11-2 and TRBJ2-7; 13 bases are shared with TRBD2. The CDR3 runs 17 residues. Trimming removed 3 bases from V and 0 bases from J; junction bases left unmatched: 5. Germline values: CDR1 SGHAT, CDR2 FQNNGV. The CDR3 region has the DNA TGTGCCAGCAGCTTTCCCGGGACTAGCGGGGCCTCCTACGAGCAGTACTTC. Translating gives CASSFPGTSGASYEQYF.